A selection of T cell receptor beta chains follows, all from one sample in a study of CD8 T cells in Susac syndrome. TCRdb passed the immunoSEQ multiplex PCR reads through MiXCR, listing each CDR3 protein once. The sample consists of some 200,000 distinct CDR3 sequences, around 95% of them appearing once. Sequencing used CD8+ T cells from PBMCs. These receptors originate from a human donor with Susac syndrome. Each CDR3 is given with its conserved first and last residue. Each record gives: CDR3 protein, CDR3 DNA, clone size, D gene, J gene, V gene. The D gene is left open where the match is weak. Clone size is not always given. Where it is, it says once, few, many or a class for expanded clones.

CASSLRQGGNQPQHF	TGTGCCAGCAGTTTACGGCAGGGAGGGAATCAGCCCCAGCATTTT	.	.	TRBJ1-5	TRBV12-3/TRBV12-4
CASSYSVLRQNTEAFF	TGTGCCAGCAGTTACTCAGTTCTAAGGCAGAACACTGAAGCTTTCTTT	once	.	TRBJ1-1	TRBV6-5
CASSWGDEQFF	TGTGCCAGCAGTTGGGGGGATGAGCAGTTCTTC	.	.	TRBJ2-1	TRBV27
CASSLMTSYEQYF	TGTGCCAGCAGTTTAATGACTAGCTACGAGCAGTACTTC	once	.	TRBJ2-7	TRBV27
CASSQVGSRAINTEAFF	TGCGCCAGCAGCCAAGTCGGCTCCCGGGCCATCAACACTGAAGCTTTCTTT	.	.	TRBJ1-1	TRBV4-1
CASTNSGYNEQFF	TGTGCCAGCACCAACAGCGGATACAATGAGCAGTTCTTC	.	.	TRBJ2-1	TRBV12-3/TRBV12-4
CASSQAGGPYNEQFF	TGCGCCAGCAGCCAGGCGGGAGGTCCATACAATGAGCAGTTCTTC	once	TRBD2	TRBJ2-1	TRBV4-1
CASSGWTATYGYTF	TGTGCCAGCAGCGGATGGACGGCGACCTATGGCTACACCTTC	.	.	TRBJ1-2	TRBV13
CASSHGTSSYNEQFF	TGCGCCAGCAGCCACGGGACGAGCTCCTACAATGAGCAGTTCTTC	.	.	TRBJ2-1	TRBV5-1
CASSLTGGISYEQYF	TGTGCCAGCAGTTTGACAGGGGGCATTTCCTACGAGCAGTACTTC	few	TRBD1	TRBJ2-7	TRBV27
CAWSVGVSLSNQPQHF	TGTGCCTGGAGTGTAGGGGTCAGTCTTAGCAATCAGCCCCAGCATTTT	.	.	TRBJ1-5	TRBV30
CASSYSGQGAQGTEAFF	TGTGCCAGCAGTTACTCGGGACAGGGGGCGCAGGGCACTGAAGCTTTCTTT	.	TRBD1	TRBJ1-1	TRBV6-5
CSVEGGPNNQPQHF	TGCAGCGTTGAGGGCGGGCCGAACAATCAGCCCCAGCATTTT	.	.	TRBJ1-5	TRBV29-1
CASSTYRGGSYNEQFF	TGTGCCAGTAGTACCTACAGGGGCGGGTCCTACAATGAGCAGTTCTTC	.	TRBD1	TRBJ2-1	TRBV19
CASSLQATFGEQFF	TGTGCCAGCAGCTTGCAGGCGACGTTCGGTGAGCAGTTCTTC	.	.	TRBJ2-1	TRBV14
CASSRLAGLAVEQFF	TGTGCCAGCAGTAGACTAGCGGGACTAGCGGTTGAGCAGTTCTTC	.	TRBD2	TRBJ2-1	TRBV12-3/TRBV12-4
CASSFGPSVHEQYF	TGTGCCAGCAGTTTTGGTCCTAGCGTCCACGAGCAGTACTTC	.	.	TRBJ2-7	TRBV27
CASSQLNSYEQYF	TGTGCCAGCAGCCAGCTGAACTCCTACGAGCAGTACTTC	.	.	TRBJ2-7	TRBV14
CASSQEGRHQPQHF	TGCGCCAGCAGTCAAGAGGGGCGGCATCAGCCCCAGCATTTT	.	.	TRBJ1-5	TRBV23-1
CASSLGWSGVSTDTQYF	TGTGCCAGCAGCTTGGGGTGGAGCGGGGTTAGCACAGATACGCAGTATTTT	.	TRBD2	TRBJ2-3	TRBV13
CASRPQSTTMAQHF	TGTGCCAGCAGGCCACAGAGTACGACGATGGCCCAGCATTTT	once	.	TRBJ1-5	TRBV28
CASSPDGQGNYGYTF	TGTGCCAGCAGTCCAGACGGACAGGGTAACTATGGCTACACCTTC	.	TRBD1	TRBJ1-2	TRBV6-5
CSVVADYGYTF	TGCAGCGTTGTGGCAGACTATGGCTACACCTTC	.	.	TRBJ1-2	TRBV29-1
CASSVGSGQENYGYTF	TGTGCCAGCAGCGTAGGGTCCGGACAGGAGAACTATGGCTACACCTTC	.	TRBD1	TRBJ1-2	TRBV9
CASSVGLGLYNEQFF	TGTGCCAGCAGCGTCGGACTAGGTCTCTACAATGAGCAGTTCTTC	.	TRBD2	TRBJ2-1	TRBV9
CASSYEGPNQPQHF	TGTGCCAGCAGTTACGAGGGGCCCAATCAGCCCCAGCATTTT	.	.	TRBJ1-5	TRBV6-5
CASSFYNEQFF	TGTGCCAGCAGTTTCTACAATGAGCAGTTCTTC	.	.	TRBJ2-1	TRBV27
CSARSTDYGYTF	TGCAGTGCTAGATCGACAGACTATGGCTACACCTTC	.	.	TRBJ1-2	TRBV20-1
CASSPHGGLAETDTQYF	TGTGCCAGCAGCCCGCACGGGGGACTAGCGGAAACAGATACGCAGTATTTT	.	TRBD2	TRBJ2-3	TRBV7-3
CASSESFYEQYF	TGCGCCAGCAGTGAGTCGTTCTACGAGCAGTACTTC	.	.	TRBJ2-7	TRBV10-2
CASSLAPGEFTGELFF	TGTGCTAGCAGCTTAGCGCCAGGGGAATTTACCGGGGAGCTGTTTTTT	.	.	TRBJ2-2	TRBV7-7
CASSESTGGAGNTIYF	TGTGCCAGCAGCGAATCAACAGGGGGAGCTGGAAACACCATATATTTT	.	TRBD1	TRBJ1-3	TRBV5-4
CAWSVSLNFDSSEKLFF	TGTGCCTGGAGTGTGTCCCTAAACTTTGATTCGAGTGAAAAACTGTTTTTT	.	.	TRBJ1-4	TRBV30
CASSWALATPADTQYF	TGCGCCAGCAGCTGGGCTCTGGCGACCCCGGCGGATACGCAGTATTTT	.	.	TRBJ2-3	TRBV5-1
CASSQIGTGGFYEQYF	TGCGCCAGCAGCCAGATAGGGACAGGGGGGTTCTACGAGCAGTACTTC	.	TRBD1	TRBJ2-7	TRBV4-1
CASSSLTSGGAHEQFF	TGTGCCAGCAGCTCCCTGACTAGCGGGGGGGCACATGAGCAGTTCTTC	.	TRBD2	TRBJ2-1	TRBV5-8
CSASRGQDVYEQFF	TGCAGTGCTAGCCGGGGACAGGACGTGTATGAGCAGTTCTTC	.	TRBD1	TRBJ2-1	TRBV20-1
CASSPTGANYGYTF	TGTGCCAGCAGCCCTACAGGGGCTAACTATGGCTACACCTTC	.	TRBD1	TRBJ1-2	TRBV28
CAGQFSGSTEAFF	TGCGCCGGACAGTTCTCGGGTAGCACTGAAGCTTTCTTT	.	.	TRBJ1-1	TRBV5-1
CASSSQGAYSYEQYF	TGTGCCAGCAGTTCGCAGGGGGCTTATTCCTACGAGCAGTACTTC	once	TRBD1	TRBJ2-7	TRBV27
CSVEPLNYGYTF	TGCAGCGTTGAGCCGCTTAACTATGGCTACACCTTC	.	.	TRBJ1-2	TRBV29-1
CASSERLVVLETQYF	TGTGCCAGCAGTGAAAGATTAGTGGTCCTGGAGACCCAGTACTTC	once	.	TRBJ2-5	TRBV25-1
CASSLLGRGRDTQYF	TGCGCCAGCAGCTTGCTCGGGAGAGGGAGAGATACGCAGTATTTT	few	.	TRBJ2-3	TRBV5-1
CASREPGQGSTDTQYF	TGTGCCAGCAGGGAACCGGGACAGGGGAGCACAGATACGCAGTATTTT	.	TRBD1	TRBJ2-3	TRBV2
CATSREYNAVDEQYF	TGTGCCACCAGCAGAGAATACAACGCCGTTGACGAGCAGTACTTC	.	.	TRBJ2-7	TRBV15
CASSPRQGGLTGELFF	TGTGCCAGCAGCCCCAGACAGGGAGGACTGACCGGGGAGCTGTTTTTT	.	.	TRBJ2-2	TRBV13
CASSRGGSGQESYNEQFF	TGCGCCAGCAGCCGAGGTGGGTCGGGACAGGAATCCTACAATGAGCAGTTCTTC	.	TRBD1	TRBJ2-1	TRBV4-1
CSVEEGGRRDTEAFF	TGCAGCGTTGAAGAGGGAGGGAGACGAGACACTGAAGCTTTCTTT	.	.	TRBJ1-1	TRBV29-1
CASRSVGTHLRGGYTF	TGTGCCAGCAGATCCGTCGGGACACACCTACGAGGTGGCTACACCTTC	.	.	TRBJ1-2	TRBV27
CASRVGVAGGKETQYF	TGTGCCAGTCGGGTGGGCGTAGCGGGGGGAAAAGAGACCCAGTACTTC	.	TRBD2	TRBJ2-5	TRBV2
CASSPRPGANVLTF	TGTGCCAGCAGCCCACGCCCTGGGGCCAACGTCCTGACTTTC	once	.	TRBJ2-6	TRBV5-6
CASSHDSGGSELNEQFF	TGCGCCAGCAGCCACGACTCGGGAGGGAGCGAGCTCAATGAGCAGTTCTTC	.	TRBD2	TRBJ2-1	TRBV10-2
CASSPRGGYEQYF	TGTGCCAGCAGTCCCCGCGGAGGCTACGAGCAGTACTTC	.	.	TRBJ2-7	TRBV27
CASSPDWNEQYF	TGTGCCAGCAGTCCGGACTGGAACGAGCAGTACTTC	.	.	TRBJ2-7	TRBV2
CATSRDHFQGYTF	TGTGCCACCAGCAGAGACCATTTTCAAGGCTACACCTTC	.	.	TRBJ1-2	TRBV15